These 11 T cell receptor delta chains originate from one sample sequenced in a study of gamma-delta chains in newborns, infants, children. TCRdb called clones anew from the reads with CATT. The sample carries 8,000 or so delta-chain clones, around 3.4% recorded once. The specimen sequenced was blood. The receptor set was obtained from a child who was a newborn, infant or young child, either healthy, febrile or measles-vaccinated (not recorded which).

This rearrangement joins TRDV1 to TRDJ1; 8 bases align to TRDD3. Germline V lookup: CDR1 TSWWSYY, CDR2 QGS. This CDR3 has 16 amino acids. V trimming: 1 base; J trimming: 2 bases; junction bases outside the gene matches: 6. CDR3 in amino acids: CALGEPFYWGTDKLIF. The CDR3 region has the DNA TGTGCTCTTGGGGAACCCTTCTACTGGGGGACCGATAAACTCATCTTT.

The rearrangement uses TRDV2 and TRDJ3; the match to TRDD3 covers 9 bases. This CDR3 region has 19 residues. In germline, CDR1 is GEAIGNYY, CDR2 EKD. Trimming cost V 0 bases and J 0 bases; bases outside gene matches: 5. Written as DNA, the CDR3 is TGTGCCTGTGACACCTACTGGGGGACCTCCTCCTGGGACACCCGACAGATGTTTTTC. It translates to CACDTYWGTSSWDTRQMFF.

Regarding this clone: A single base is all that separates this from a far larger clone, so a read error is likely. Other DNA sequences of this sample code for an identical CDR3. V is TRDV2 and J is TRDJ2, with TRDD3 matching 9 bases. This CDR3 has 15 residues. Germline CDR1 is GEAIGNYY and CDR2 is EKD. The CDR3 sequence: CACDTLGDLTAQLFF. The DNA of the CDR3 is TGTGCCTGTGACACCCTGGGGGATTTGACAGCGCAACTCTTCTTT.

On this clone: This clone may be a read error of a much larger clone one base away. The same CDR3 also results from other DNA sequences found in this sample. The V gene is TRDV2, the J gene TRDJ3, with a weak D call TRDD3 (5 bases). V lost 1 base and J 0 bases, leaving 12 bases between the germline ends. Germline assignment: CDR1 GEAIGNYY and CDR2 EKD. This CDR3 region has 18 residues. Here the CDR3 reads CACDTVTGGSWDTRQMFF. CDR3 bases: TGTGCCTGTGACACGGTTACAGGGGGCTCCTGGGACACCCGACAGATGTTTTTC.

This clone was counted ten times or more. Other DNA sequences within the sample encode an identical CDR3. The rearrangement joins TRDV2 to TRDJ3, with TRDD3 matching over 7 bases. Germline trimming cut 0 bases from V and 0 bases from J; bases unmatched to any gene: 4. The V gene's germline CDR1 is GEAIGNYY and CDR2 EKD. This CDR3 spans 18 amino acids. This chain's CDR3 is CACDTGGFSSWDTRQMFF. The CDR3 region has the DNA TGTGCCTGTGACACCGGGGGATTTAGCTCCTGGGACACCCGACAGATGTTTTTC.

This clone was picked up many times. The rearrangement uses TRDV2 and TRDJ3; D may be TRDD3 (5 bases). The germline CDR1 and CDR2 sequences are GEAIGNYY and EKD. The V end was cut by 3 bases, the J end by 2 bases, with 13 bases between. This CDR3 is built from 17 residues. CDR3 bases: TGTGCCTGTGACCCCGCACTGGCCCCCTGGGACACCCGACAGATGTTTTTC. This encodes CACDPALAPWDTRQMFF.

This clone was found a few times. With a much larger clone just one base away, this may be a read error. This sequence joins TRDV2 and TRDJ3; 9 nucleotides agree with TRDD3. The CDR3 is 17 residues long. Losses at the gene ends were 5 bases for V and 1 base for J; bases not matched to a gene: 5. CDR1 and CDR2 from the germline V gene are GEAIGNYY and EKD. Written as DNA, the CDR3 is TGTGCCTGTGGCAATACTGGGGGATCCTGGGACACCCGACAGATGTTTTTC. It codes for CACGNTGGSWDTRQMFF.

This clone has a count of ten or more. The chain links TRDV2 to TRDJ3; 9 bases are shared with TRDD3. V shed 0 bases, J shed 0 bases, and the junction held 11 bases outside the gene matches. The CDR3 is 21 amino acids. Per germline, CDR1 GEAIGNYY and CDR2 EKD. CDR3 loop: CACDTWGIEGARSWDTRQMFF. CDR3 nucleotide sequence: TGTGCCTGTGACACCTGGGGGATAGAGGGCGCTCGCTCCTGGGACACCCGACAGATGTTTTTC.

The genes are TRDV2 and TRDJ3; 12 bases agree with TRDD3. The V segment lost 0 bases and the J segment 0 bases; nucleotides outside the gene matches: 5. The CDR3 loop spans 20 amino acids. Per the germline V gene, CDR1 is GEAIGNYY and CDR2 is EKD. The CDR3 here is CACDTGGWGIRSWDTRQMFF. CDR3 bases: TGTGCCTGTGACACCGGTGGCTGGGGGATACGCTCCTGGGACACCCGACAGATGTTTTTC.

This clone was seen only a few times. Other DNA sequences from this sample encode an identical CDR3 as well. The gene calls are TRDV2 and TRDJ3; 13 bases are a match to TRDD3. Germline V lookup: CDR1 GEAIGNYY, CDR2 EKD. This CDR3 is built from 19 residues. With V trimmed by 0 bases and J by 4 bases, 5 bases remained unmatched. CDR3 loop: CACDTVLGDTRWDTRQMFF. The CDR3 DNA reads TGTGCCTGTGACACCGTACTGGGGGATACGCGGTGGGACACCCGACAGATGTTTTTC.

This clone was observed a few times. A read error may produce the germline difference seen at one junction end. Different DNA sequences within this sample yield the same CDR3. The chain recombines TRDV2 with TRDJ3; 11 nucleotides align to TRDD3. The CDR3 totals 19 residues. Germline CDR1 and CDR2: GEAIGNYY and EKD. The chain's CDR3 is CACDTWGIRSSWDTRQMFF. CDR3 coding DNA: TGTGCCTGTGACACCTGGGGGATACGCAGCTCCTGGGACACCCGACAGATGTTCTTC.